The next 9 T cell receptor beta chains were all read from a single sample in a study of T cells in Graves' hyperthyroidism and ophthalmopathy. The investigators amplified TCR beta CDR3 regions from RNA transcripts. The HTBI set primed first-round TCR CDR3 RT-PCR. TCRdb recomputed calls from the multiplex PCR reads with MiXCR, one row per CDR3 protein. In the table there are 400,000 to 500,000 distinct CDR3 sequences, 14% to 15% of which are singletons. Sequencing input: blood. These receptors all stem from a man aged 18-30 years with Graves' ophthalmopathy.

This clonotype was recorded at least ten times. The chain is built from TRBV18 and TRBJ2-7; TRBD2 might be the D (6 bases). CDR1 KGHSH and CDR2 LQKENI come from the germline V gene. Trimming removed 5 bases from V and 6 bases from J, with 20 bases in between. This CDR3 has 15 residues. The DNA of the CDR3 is TGTGCCAGCTCAGACACTACCGGGACTCCGAGCGAGCAGTACTTC. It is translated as CASSDTTGTPSEQYF.

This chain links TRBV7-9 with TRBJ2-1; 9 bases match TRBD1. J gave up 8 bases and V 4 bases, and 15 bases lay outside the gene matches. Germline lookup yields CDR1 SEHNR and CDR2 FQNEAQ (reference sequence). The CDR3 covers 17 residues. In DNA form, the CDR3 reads TGTGCCAGCAGCTCTGGGACAGGGAGCGGAGTAGGGGATGAGCAGTTCTTC. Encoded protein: CASSSGTGSGVGDEQFF.

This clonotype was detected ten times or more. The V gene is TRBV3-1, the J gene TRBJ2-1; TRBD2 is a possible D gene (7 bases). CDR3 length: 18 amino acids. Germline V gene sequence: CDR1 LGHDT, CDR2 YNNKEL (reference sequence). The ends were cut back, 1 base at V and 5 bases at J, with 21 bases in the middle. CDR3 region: CASSQVTSSGGRNNEQFF. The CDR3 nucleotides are TGTGCCAGCAGCCAAGTAACTTCCTCCGGGGGGCGCAACAATGAGCAGTTCTTC.

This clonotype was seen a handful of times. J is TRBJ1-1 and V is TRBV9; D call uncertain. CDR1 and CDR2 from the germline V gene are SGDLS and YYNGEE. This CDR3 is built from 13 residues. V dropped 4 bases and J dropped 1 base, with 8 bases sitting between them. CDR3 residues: CASSPHTNTEAFF. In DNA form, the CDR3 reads TGTGCCAGCAGCCCCCACACGAACACTGAAGCTTTCTTT. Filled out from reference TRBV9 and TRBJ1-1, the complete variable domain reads DSGVTQTPKHLITATGQRVTLRCSPRSGDLSVYWYQQSLDQGLQFLIQYYNGEERAKGNILERFSAQQFPDLHSELNLSSLELGDSALYFCASSPHTNTEAFFGQGTRLTVV.

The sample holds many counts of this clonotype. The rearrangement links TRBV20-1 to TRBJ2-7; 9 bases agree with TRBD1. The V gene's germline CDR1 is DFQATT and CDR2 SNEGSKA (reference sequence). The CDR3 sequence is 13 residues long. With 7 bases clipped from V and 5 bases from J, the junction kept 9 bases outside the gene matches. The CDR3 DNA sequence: TGCAGTGTTCCGGGACAGGGAAGTAACGAGCAGTACTTC. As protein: CSVPGQGSNEQYF.

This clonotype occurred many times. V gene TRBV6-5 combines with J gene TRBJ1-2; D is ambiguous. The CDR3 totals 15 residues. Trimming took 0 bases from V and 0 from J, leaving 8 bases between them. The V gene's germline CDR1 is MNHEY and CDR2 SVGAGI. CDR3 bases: TGTGCCAGCAGTTACTCCAGGCCAGCTAACTATGGCTACACCTTC. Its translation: CASSYSRPANYGYTF.

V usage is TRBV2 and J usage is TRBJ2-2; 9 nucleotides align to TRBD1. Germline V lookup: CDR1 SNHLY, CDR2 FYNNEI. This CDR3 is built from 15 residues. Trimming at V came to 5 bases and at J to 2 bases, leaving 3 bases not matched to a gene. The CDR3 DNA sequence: TGTGCCAGCAGTCGGACAGGGGAAAACACCGGGGAGCTGTTTTTT. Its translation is CASSRTGENTGELFF. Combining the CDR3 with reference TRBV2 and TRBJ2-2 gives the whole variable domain EPEVTQTPSHQVTQMGQEVILRCVPISNHLYFYWYRQILGQKVEFLVSFYNNEISEKSEIFDDQFSVERPDGSNFTLKIRSTKLEDSAMYFCASSRTGENTGELFFGEGSRLTVL.

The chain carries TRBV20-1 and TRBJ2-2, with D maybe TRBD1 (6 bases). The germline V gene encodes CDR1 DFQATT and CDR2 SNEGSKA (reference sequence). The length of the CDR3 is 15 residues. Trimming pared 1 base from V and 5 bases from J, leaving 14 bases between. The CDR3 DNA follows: TGCAGTGCTAGAGGGGCAGGGGTGGGGACCGGGGAGCTGTTTTTT. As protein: CSARGAGVGTGELFF.

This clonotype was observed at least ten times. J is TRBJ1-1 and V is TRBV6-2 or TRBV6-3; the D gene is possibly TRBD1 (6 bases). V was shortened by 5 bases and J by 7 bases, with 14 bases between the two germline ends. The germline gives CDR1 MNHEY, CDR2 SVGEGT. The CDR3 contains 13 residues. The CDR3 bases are TGTGCCAGCAGTAGAGGGGGTAATTATGAAGCTTTCTTT. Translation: CASSRGGNYEAFF.